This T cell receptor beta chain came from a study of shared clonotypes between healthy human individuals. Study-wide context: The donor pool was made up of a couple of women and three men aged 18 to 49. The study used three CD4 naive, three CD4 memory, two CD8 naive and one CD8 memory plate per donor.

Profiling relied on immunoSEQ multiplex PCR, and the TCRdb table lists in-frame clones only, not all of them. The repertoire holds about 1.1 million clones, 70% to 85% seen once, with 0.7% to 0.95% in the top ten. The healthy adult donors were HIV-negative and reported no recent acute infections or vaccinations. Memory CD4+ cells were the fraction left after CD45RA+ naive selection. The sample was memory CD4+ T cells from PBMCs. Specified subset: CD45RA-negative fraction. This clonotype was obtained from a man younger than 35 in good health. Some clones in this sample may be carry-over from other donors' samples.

For the CDR3, the DNA is TGTGCCAGCAGAAAAGGACTATCCCAAGAGACCCAGTACTTC. It encodes CASRKGLSQETQYF. The chain joins TRBV6-5 to TRBJ2-5; weak D call: TRBD2 (6 bases). V was cut by 6 bases and J by 1 base, with 12 bases left in between. The CDR3 runs 14 residues. In germline, CDR1 is MNHEY, CDR2 SVGAGI.